The present TCR beta chain was sequenced within a study of cytomegalovirus exposure and HLA in healthy donors. PCR employed 60 Vbeta and 13 Jbeta primers. Measured with immunoSEQ multiplex PCR; TCRdb has only the in-frame clones, and not every one. Among about 100,000 clones listed, more than 60% were seen once. Germline lookup yields CDR1 LNHDA and CDR2 SQIVND (reference sequence). Trimming took 2 bases from V and 2 from J, leaving 6 bases between them. This CDR3 is 13 amino acids long. This clone came up a few times. Its antigen is unknown. Regarding the study as a whole: The listing of roughly 160 TCR beta chains classed them as cytomegalovirus-associated. Several of the most significant clusters were apparently associated with common viral pathogens in a later analysis. It was reportedly the case that the classifier diagnosed cytomegalovirus status with high specificity and sensitivity.

The chain couples TRBV19 to TRBJ2-5, with a possible D match to TRBD1 (6 bases). The TCR comes from a female donor in good health and CMV-seropositive. The source material was PBMCs. The CDR3 sequence: CASSIRGQETQYF. CDR3 nucleotides: TGTGCCAGTAGTATAAGGGGGCAAGAGACCCAGTACTTC.